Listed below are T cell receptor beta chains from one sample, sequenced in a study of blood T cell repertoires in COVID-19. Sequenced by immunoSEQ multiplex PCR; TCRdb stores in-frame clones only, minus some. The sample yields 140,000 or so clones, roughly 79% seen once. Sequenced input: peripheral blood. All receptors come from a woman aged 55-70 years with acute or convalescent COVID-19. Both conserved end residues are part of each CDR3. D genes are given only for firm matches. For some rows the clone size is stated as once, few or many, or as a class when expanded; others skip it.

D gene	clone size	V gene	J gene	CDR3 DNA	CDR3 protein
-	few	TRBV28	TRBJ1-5	TGTGCCAGCAGTTTCTCCCCCCCCAATCAGCCCCAGCATTTT	CASSFSPPNQPQHF
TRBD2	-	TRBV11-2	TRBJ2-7	TGTGCCAGCAGCGCGGGAGGGAGACGGTACGAGCAGTACTTC	CASSAGGRRYEQYF
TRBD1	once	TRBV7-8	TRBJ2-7	TGTGCCAGCAGCTTAGCCGGGACAGCCACTTCCTACGAGCAGTACTTC	CASSLAGTATSYEQYF
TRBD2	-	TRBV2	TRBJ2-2	TGTGCCAGCACCTCGGGACTAGCGGGAGGAGTTGCCGGGGAGCTGTTTTTT	CASTSGLAGGVAGELFF
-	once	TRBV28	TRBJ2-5	TGTGCCAGCAGTTTTGAAGGAGGAAAGGAGACCCAGTACTTC	CASSFEGGKETQYF
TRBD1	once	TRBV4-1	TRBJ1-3	TGCGCCAGCAGCCCGGACAGGAACTCTGGAAACACCATATATTTT	CASSPDRNSGNTIYF
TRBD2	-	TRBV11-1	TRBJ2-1	TGTGCCAGCAGCAAAACAGGGACTAGCGGGCTTGAGCAGTTCTTC	CASSKTGTSGLEQFF
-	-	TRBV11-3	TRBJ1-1	TGTGCCAGCAGCTTAGGTCCAGGCATGAACACTGAAGCTTTCTTT	CASSLGPGMNTEAFF
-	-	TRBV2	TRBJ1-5	TGTGCCAGCAGCGGGCAGGAGGTCCGTAATCAGCCCCAGCATTTT	CASSGQEVRNQPQHF
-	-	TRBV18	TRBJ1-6	TGTGCCAGCTCACCACCGGGCAGAATGAATTCACCCCTCCACTTT	CASSPPGRMNSPLHF
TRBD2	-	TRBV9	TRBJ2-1	TGTGCCAGCAGCTTTCGGACTAGCGCGGATGAGCAGTTCTTC	CASSFRTSADEQFF